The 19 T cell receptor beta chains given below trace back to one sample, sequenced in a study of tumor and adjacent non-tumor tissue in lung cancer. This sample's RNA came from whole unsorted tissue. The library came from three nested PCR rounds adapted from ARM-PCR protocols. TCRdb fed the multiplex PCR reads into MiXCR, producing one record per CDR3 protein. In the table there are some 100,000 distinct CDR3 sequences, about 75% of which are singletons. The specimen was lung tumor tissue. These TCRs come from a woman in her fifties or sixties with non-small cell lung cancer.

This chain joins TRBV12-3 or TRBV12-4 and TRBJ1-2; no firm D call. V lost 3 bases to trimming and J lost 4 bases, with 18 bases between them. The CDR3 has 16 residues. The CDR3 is CASSLGRQPKLYGYTF. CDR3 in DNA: TGTGCCAGCAGTTTGGGCAGACAACCAAAGCTCTATGGCTACACCTTC.

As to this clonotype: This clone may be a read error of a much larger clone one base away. This CDR3 reads CANSSVRSGAHNSPLHF. The CDR3 DNA follows: TGTGCCAACAGTTCCGTACGCTCCGGGGCACATAATTCACCCCTCCACTTT. The rearrangement joins TRBV6-6 to TRBJ1-6, with a tentative D call TRBD1 (5 bases). This CDR3 has 17 residues. CDR1 and CDR2 (germline): MNHNY, SVGAGI (reference sequence).

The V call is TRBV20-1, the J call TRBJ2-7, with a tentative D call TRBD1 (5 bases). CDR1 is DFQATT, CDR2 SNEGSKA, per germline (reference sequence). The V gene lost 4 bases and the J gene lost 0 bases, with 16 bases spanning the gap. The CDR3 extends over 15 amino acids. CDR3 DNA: TGCAGTGCTACAGATTGGGGCACGTGCTCCTACGAGCAGTACTTC. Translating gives CSATDWGTCSYEQYF.

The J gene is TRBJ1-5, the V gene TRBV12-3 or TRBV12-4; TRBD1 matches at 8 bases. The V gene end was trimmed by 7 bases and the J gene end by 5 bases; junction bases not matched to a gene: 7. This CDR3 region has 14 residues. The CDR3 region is CASTSGQAYQPQHF. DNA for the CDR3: TGTGCCAGCACTTCGGGACAGGCGTATCAGCCCCAGCATTTT.

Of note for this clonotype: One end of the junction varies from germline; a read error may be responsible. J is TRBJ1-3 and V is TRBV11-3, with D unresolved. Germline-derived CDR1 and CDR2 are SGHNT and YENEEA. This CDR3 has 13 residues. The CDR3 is CATREESGNIIYF. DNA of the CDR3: TGTGCCACCCGGGAGGAATCCGGAAACATCATATATTTT. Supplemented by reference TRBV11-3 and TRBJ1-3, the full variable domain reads EAGVVQSPRYKIIEKKQPVAFWCNPISGHNTLYWYLQNLGQGPELLIRYENEEAVDDSQLPKDRFSAERLKGVDSTLKIQPAELGDSAVYLCATREESGNIIYFGEGSWLTVV.

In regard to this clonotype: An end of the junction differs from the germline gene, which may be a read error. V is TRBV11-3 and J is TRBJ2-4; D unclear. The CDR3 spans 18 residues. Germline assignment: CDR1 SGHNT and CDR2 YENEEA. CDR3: CASSLEGQAISPKYIQYF. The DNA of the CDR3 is TGTGCTAGCAGCTTAGAAGGCCAGGCTATTAGCCCCAAATACATTCAGTACTTC.

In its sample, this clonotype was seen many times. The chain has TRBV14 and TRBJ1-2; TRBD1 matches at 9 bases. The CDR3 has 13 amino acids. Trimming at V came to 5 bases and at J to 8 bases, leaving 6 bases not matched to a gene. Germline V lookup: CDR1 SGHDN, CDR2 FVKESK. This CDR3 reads CASSTGTGNGYTF. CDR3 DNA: TGTGCCAGCAGCACCGGGACAGGGAACGGCTACACCTTC.

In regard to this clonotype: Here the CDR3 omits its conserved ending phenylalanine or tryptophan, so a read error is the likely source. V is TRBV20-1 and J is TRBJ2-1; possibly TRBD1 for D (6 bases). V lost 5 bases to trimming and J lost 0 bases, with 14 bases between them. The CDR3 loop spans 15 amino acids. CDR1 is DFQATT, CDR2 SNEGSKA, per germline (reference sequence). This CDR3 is CSASDRTRSYNEQFL. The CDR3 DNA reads TGCAGTGCTTCTGACAGGACACGCTCCTACAATGAGCAGTTCCTC.

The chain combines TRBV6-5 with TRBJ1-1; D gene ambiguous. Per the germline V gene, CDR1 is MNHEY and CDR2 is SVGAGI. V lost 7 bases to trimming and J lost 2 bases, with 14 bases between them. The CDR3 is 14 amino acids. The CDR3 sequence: CASISHRRNTEAFF. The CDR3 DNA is TGTGCCAGCATATCCCACCGTAGAAACACTGAAGCTTTCTTT.

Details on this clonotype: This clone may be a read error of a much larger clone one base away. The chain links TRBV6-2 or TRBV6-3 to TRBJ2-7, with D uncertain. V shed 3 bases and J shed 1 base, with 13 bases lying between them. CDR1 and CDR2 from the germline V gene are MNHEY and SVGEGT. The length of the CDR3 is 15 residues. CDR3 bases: TGTGCCAGCAGTTATTCGAGGCTTTGTTCCTACGAGCAGTACTTC. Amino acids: CASSYSRLCSYEQYF.

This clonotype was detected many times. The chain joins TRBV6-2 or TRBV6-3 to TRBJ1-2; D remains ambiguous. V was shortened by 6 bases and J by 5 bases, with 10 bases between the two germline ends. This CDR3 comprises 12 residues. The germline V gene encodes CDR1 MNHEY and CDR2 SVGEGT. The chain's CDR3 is CASRDQRYGYTF. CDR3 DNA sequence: TGTGCCAGCAGGGATCAGAGATATGGCTACACCTTC.

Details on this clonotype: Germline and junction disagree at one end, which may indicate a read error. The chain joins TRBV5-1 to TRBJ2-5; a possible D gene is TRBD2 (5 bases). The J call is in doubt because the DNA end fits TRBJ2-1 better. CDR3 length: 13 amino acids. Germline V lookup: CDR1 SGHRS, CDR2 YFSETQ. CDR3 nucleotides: TGCACCAGCAGCAAGCGGCTCGGAGAGACCCAGTTCTTC. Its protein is CTSSKRLGETQFF.

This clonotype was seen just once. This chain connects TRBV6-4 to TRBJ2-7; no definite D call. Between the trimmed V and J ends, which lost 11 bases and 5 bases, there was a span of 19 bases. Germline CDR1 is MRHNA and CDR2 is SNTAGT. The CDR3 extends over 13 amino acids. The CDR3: CARAKSFLNEQYF. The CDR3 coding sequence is TGTGCCCGAGCAAAGAGTTTTTTGAACGAGCAGTACTTC.

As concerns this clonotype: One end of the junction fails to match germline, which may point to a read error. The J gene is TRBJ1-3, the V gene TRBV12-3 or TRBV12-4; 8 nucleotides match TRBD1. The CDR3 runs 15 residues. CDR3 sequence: CASSLQGTGGNTINF. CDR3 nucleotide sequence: TGTGCCAGTAGTTTACAGGGAACAGGGGGAAACACCATAAATTTT.

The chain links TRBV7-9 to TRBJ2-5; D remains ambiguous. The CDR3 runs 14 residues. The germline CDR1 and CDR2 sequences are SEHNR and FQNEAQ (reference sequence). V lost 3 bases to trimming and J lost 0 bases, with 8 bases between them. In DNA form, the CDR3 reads TGTGCCAGCAGCTTCAACCGGGACCAAGAGACCCAGTACTTC. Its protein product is CASSFNRDQETQYF.

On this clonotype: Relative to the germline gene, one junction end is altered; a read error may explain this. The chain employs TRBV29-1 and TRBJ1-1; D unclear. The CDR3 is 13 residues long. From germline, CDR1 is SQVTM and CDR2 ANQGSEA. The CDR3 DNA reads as TGCAGCGTTGAAACGGAAATTTACACTCAAGCTTTTTTT. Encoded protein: CSVETEIYTQAFF.

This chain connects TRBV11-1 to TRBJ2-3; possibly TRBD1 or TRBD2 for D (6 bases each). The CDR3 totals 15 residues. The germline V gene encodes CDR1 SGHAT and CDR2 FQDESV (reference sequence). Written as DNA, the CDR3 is TGTAGCAACGGGGGCCAGTTATCTAGCACAGATACGCAGTATTTT. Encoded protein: CSNGGQLSSTDTQYF.

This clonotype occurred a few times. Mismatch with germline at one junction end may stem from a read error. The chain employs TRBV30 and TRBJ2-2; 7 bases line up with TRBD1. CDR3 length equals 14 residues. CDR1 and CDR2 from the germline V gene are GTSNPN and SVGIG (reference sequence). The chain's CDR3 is CVWSRQGNTGELFF. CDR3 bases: TGTGTCTGGAGTCGACAGGGGAACACCGGGGAGCTGTTTTTT.

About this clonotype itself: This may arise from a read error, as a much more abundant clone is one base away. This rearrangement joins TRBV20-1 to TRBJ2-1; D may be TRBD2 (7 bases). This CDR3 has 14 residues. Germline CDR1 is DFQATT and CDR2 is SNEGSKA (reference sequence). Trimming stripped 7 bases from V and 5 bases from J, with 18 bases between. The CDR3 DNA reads TGCAGTGTGGGGGGGGGACACGGCGACAATGAGCAGTTCTTC. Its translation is CSVGGGHGDNEQFF.